Below are 25 T cell receptor beta chains sequenced from a single sample in a study of blood T cell repertoires in COVID-19 (dated by TCRdb to about 2020). The library relied on the immunoSEQ multiplex PCR assay. Here the immuneACCESS table is served through TCRdb, limited to in-frame sequences with V and J called. Missing clones are a known gap in these copies; in checked studies unresolved V genes cover under half, and the rest lacks a known reason. This sample comprises roughly 120,000 clones, around 87% of them detected only once. The top ten hold around 4% of the sample. Sequences were obtained from peripheral blood. The receptors come from a woman aged 55-70 years with COVID-19, enrolled during active disease.

This chain connects TRBV7-2 to TRBJ2-4; D remains unclear. The CDR3 has 14 residues. Trimming removed 1 base from V and 8 bases from J, with 12 bases in between. Germline V CDR1 and CDR2: SGHTA, FQGNSA. Written as DNA, the CDR3 is TGTGCCAGCAGCTTAGAATTTTCTAACGACATTCAGTACTTC. Translation gives CASSLEFSNDIQYF.

The chain uses TRBV5-8 and TRBJ1-1; 8 nucleotides align to TRBD1. CDR1 is SGHTS, CDR2 YDEGEE, per germline. The CDR3 length is 16 residues. V lost 3 bases and J lost 3; bases outside the gene matches: 10. The CDR3 loop is CASSSRQGLLYTEAFF. The CDR3 region has the DNA TGTGCCAGCAGCTCCCGACAGGGGTTACTTTACACTGAAGCTTTCTTT.

The chain combines TRBV5-1 with TRBJ2-5; 7 nucleotides align to TRBD2. There are 15 residues in the CDR3. Trimming at V came to 6 bases and at J to 1 base, leaving 9 bases not matched to a gene. CDR1 is SGHRS and CDR2 is YFSETQ in the germline V gene. The DNA for the CDR3 is TGCGCCAGCATAGCTCTTGGGACTACCCAAGAGACCCAGTACTTC. This codes for CASIALGTTQETQYF.

The rearrangement uses TRBV9 and TRBJ1-2; D is unresolved. The CDR3 is 13 residues long. The germline V and J ends were trimmed by 4 bases and 4 bases, with 11 bases remaining between them. Germline V lookup: CDR1 SGDLS, CDR2 YYNGEE. The CDR3 loop is CASSPRPTYGYTF. CDR3 DNA: TGTGCCAGCAGCCCCCGTCCTACCTATGGCTACACCTTC.

The chain joins TRBV7-6 to TRBJ2-1; 7 bases map to TRBD2. Germline CDR1 and CDR2: SGHVS and FNYEAQ. The V and J ends lost 5 bases and 2 bases, in that order; junction bases with no gene match: 9. This CDR3 region has 16 residues. Here the CDR3 reads CASSTRAGSPYNEQFF. Here the CDR3 DNA reads TGTGCCAGCAGCACAAGAGCGGGGAGCCCCTACAATGAGCAGTTCTTC.

The chain combines TRBV14 with TRBJ1-1; TRBD1 aligns across 9 bases. V dropped 4 bases and J dropped 5; count of bases not matched to a gene: 5. The CDR3 extends over 14 amino acids. Looked up from germline, CDR1 is SGHDN and CDR2 is FVKESK. CDR3 residues: CASSRGTGRTEAFF. The CDR3 DNA is TGTGCCAGCAGCCGAGGGACAGGGCGGACTGAAGCTTTCTTT.

The J gene is TRBJ1-2, the V gene TRBV14, with TRBD1 identical over 7 bases. V lost 5 bases, J lost 8 bases, and 5 bases stayed unmatched. The CDR3 is 12 amino acids. Looked up from germline, CDR1 is SGHDN and CDR2 is FVKESK. The CDR3 region has the DNA TGTGCCAGCAGCAACAGGGGTGGAGGCTACACCTTC. Its protein is CASSNRGGGYTF.

The sample holds one count of this clone. The V call is TRBV18, the J call TRBJ2-2; D might be TRBD2 (5 bases). The CDR3 extends over 16 amino acids. From germline, CDR1 is KGHSH and CDR2 LQKENI. V was shortened by 1 base and J by 0 bases, with 9 bases between the two germline ends. CDR3 sequence: CASSPRGGSNTGELFF. In DNA, the CDR3 is TGTGCCAGCTCACCACGCGGCGGGTCGAACACCGGGGAGCTGTTTTTT.

This chain uses TRBV30 with TRBJ1-4; D gene uncertain. V was clipped by 0 bases and J by 5 bases, with 7 bases between them. The CDR3 length is 13 residues. Per the germline V gene, CDR1 is GTSNPN and CDR2 is SVGIG (reference sequence). The CDR3 nucleotides read TGTGCCTGGAGTGTACTGAGCAATGAAAAACTGTTTTTT. It yields the protein CAWSVLSNEKLFF.

The chain couples TRBV29-1 to TRBJ1-1, with 7 bases identical to TRBD1. The V gene's germline CDR1 is SQVTM and CDR2 ANQGSEA. This CDR3 is built from 13 residues. V lost 6 bases, J lost 1 base, and 5 bases stayed unmatched. The CDR3 DNA reads TGCAGCGTGGGCAGGGGGGGGAACACTGAAGCTTTCTTT. It is translated as CSVGRGGNTEAFF.

V and J are TRBV6-5 and TRBJ2-1; 9 positions agree with TRBD1. The V and J ends lost 10 bases and 9 bases, in that order; junction bases with no gene match: 13. This CDR3 spans 14 amino acids. CDR1 and CDR2 from the germline V gene are MNHEY and SVGAGI. The CDR3 region is CATLDRGKWTEQFF. CDR3 nucleotide sequence: TGTGCCACCTTAGACAGGGGGAAGTGGACTGAGCAGTTCTTC.

This chain connects TRBV15 to TRBJ1-1, with D uncertain. CDR3 size: 11 residues. CDR1 is LNHNV and CDR2 is YYDKDF in the germline V gene (reference sequence). The V gene lost 9 bases and the J gene lost 4 bases, with 9 bases spanning the gap. This CDR3 is CATRRATEAFF. The CDR3, as DNA: TGTGCCACTAGGCGGGCCACTGAAGCTTTCTTT.

V and J are TRBV10-3 and TRBJ1-2, with D perhaps matching TRBD1 (6 bases). The CDR3 contains 15 residues. Germline V gives CDR1 ENHRY, CDR2 SYGVKD. Trimming left V 2 bases short and J 0 bases short, with 10 bases between. This CDR3 reads CAISEPGTTNYGYTF. CDR3 in DNA: TGTGCCATCAGTGAGCCTGGGACAACTAACTATGGCTACACCTTC.

The chain has TRBV7-9 and TRBJ2-7; 8 bases agree with TRBD1. Germline CDR1 is SEHNR and CDR2 is FQNEAQ (reference sequence). Trimming took 1 base from V and 4 from J; bases not matched to a gene: 9. CDR3 length: 16 residues. The chain's CDR3 is CASSLGGWTGKYEQYF. As DNA, the CDR3 is TGTGCCAGCAGCTTAGGGGGGTGGACAGGGAAATACGAGCAGTACTTC.

The genes are TRBV4-2 and TRBJ2-3, with 14 bases matching TRBD2. Germline trimming cut 4 bases from V and 0 bases from J; bases unmatched to any gene: 9. CDR3 length equals 19 residues. Germline assignment: CDR1 LGHNA and CDR2 YNFKEQ. For the CDR3, the DNA is TGTGCCAGCAGCCCCCACAGTGGACTAGCGGGGGGTAGCACAGATACGCAGTATTTT. Its protein is CASSPHSGLAGGSTDTQYF.

The chain employs TRBV4-3 and TRBJ2-1, with D perhaps TRBD1 (5 bases). CDR3 length equals 13 residues. Trimming shortened V by 4 bases and J by 8 bases, and 12 bases separated the two germline ends. Germline V CDR1 and CDR2: LGHNA, YSLEER. CDR3 sequence (DNA): TGCGCCAGCAGCCCAGCAGGGCCGGATGAGCAGTTCTTC. It translates to CASSPAGPDEQFF.

The V call is TRBV6-5, the J call TRBJ2-7; no firm D call. V gave up 7 bases and J gave up 3 bases, with 4 bases separating them. Per the germline V gene, CDR1 is MNHEY and CDR2 is SVGAGI. This CDR3 spans 10 amino acids. Here the CDR3 reads CASNNYEQYF. CDR3 nucleotides: TGTGCCAGCAATAACTACGAGCAGTACTTC.

The chain couples TRBV6-5 to TRBJ1-1, with D uncertain. The length of the CDR3 is 15 residues. The germline V gene encodes CDR1 MNHEY and CDR2 SVGAGI. Trimming took 6 bases from V and 0 from J, leaving 14 bases between them. The CDR3 loop reads CASSLTVGMNTEAFF. Here the CDR3 DNA reads TGTGCCAGCAGCCTTACAGTGGGCATGAACACTGAAGCTTTCTTT.

V gene TRBV4-3 combines with J gene TRBJ1-3; the match to TRBD1 covers 9 bases. Trimming cost V 1 base and J 4 bases; bases outside gene matches: 2. Looked up from germline, CDR1 is LGHNA and CDR2 is YSLEER. The CDR3 has 15 amino acids. The CDR3 is CASSQGTGAGNTIYF. DNA of the CDR3: TGCGCCAGCAGCCAAGGGACAGGGGCCGGAAACACCATATATTTT.

This clone has only one observation. The V call is TRBV3-1 (or the pseudogene TRBV3-2), the J call TRBJ1-2, with 11 bases fitting TRBD1. V was clipped by 4 bases and J by 4 bases; unmatched bases: 5. CDR3 length: 15 amino acids. CDR1 is LGHDT and CDR2 is YNNKEL in the germline V gene (reference sequence). CDR3 DNA sequence: TGTGCCAGCAGCCCGCCCGGGACAGGGGGCTATGGCTACACCTTC. Its translation: CASSPPGTGGYGYTF.

This chain links TRBV7-2 with TRBJ1-2; D may be TRBD1 (5 bases). V shed 0 bases and J shed 0 bases, with 11 bases lying between them. Per the germline V gene, CDR1 is SGHTA and CDR2 is FQGNSA. This CDR3 region has 16 residues. The chain's CDR3 is CASSLAGGASNYGYTF. CDR3 nucleotides: TGTGCCAGCAGCTTAGCGGGGGGAGCCTCTAACTATGGCTACACCTTC.

V usage is TRBV4-3 and J usage is TRBJ1-1, with 8 nucleotides matching TRBD1. V was clipped by 5 bases and J by 0 bases; unmatched bases: 5. The CDR3 runs 15 residues. CDR1 is LGHNA, CDR2 YSLEER, per germline. The CDR3 nucleotides are TGCGCCAGCAGCTCCCGGACAGGGTTGAACACTGAAGCTTTCTTT. This encodes CASSSRTGLNTEAFF.

The chain couples TRBV19 to TRBJ2-3; TRBD2 matches 10 bases. Germline CDR1 is LNHDA and CDR2 is SQIVND (reference sequence). This CDR3 comprises 16 residues. V lost 7 bases, J lost 2 bases, and 9 bases stayed unmatched. CDR3 in DNA: TGTGCCAGTAATGGTGGTCTAGCGGGGGCCACAGATACGCAGTATTTT. Translation: CASNGGLAGATDTQYF. The full variable domain, with the rest looked up from reference TRBV19 and TRBJ2-3, is DGGITQSPKYLFRKEGQNVTLSCEQNLNHDAMYWYRQDPGQGLRLIYYSQIVNDFQKGDIAEGYSVSREKKESFPLTVTSAQKNPTAFYLCASNGGLAGATDTQYFGPGTRLTVL.

The J gene is TRBJ2-2, the V gene TRBV6-4, with D maybe TRBD1 (5 bases). Germline assignment: CDR1 MRHNA and CDR2 SNTAGT. V was clipped by 3 bases and J by 7 bases, with 24 bases between them. This CDR3 has 18 residues. CDR3 sequence (DNA): TGTGCCAGCAGTGATCATATACCCGGCGACAGTCGAAACGGGGAGCTGTTTTTT. Translated, it gives CASSDHIPGDSRNGELFF.

This rearrangement joins TRBV7-2 to TRBJ1-1; D uncertain. Between the trimmed V and J ends, which lost 3 bases and 4 bases, there was a span of 9 bases. From germline, CDR1 is SGHTA and CDR2 FQGNSA. This CDR3 is 13 amino acids long. The CDR3 region is CASSFAVGTEAFF. Here the CDR3 DNA reads TGTGCCAGCAGCTTCGCGGTGGGCACTGAAGCTTTCTTT.